This TCR beta chain was captured by sequencing in a study of blood T cells in healthy people across ages. Donors were systemically healthy Caucasian individuals from Russia aged about 6 to 100 years. CDR3 length equals 12 residues. CDR1 and CDR2 (germline): SEHNR, FQNEAQ (reference sequence). V lost 2 bases and J lost 7, with 8 bases in between. Together with a sample-barcoded 5' primer, a J-beta primer mix was included in a second PCR lasting roughly 6 to 12 cycles. TCRdb re-analysed the 5' RACE reads in MiXCR, keeping a single row per CDR3 protein. The sample records fewer than 750,000 distinct CDR3 sequences, 40% to 55% being singletons.

This receptor was taken from a man older than 75 in good health. The chain couples TRBV7-9 to TRBJ2-5; D unresolved. Sequencing was carried out using blood. CDR3 coding DNA: TGTGCCAGCAGCTTAACGTCGGGGACCCAGTACTTC. It codes for CASSLTSGTQYF.